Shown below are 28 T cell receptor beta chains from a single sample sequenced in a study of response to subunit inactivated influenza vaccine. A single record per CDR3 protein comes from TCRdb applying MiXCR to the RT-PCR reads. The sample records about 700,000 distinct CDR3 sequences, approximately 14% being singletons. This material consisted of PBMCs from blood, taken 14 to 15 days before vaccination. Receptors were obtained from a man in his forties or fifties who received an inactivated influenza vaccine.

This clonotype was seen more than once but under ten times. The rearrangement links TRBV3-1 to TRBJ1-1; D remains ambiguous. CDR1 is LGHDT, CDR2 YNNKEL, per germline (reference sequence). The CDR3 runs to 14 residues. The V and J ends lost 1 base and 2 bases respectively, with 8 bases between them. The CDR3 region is CASSQAYLNTEAFF. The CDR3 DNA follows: TGTGCCAGCAGCCAAGCATACTTAAACACTGAAGCTTTCTTT.

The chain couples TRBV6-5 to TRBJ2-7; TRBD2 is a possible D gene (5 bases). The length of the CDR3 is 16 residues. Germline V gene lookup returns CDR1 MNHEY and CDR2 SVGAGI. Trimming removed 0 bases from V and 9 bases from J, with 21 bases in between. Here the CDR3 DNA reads TGTGCCAGCAGTTACTCATCGGCGGGCGCGCGATCGGGGCAGTACTTC. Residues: CASSYSSAGARSGQYF.

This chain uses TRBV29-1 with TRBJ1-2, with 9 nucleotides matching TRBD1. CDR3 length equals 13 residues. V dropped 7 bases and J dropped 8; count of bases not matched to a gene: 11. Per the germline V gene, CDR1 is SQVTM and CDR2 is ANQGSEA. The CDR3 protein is CSGGGQGSGGYTF. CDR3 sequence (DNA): TGCAGCGGGGGGGGACAGGGATCGGGCGGCTACACCTTC.

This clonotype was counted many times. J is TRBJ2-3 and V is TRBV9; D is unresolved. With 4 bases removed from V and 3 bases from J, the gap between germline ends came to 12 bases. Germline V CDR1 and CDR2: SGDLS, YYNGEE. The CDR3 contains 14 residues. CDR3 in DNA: TGTGCCAGCAGCCCTCGTGCTACAACAGATACGCAGTATTTT. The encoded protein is CASSPRATTDTQYF. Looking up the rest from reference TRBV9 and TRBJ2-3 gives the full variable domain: DSGVTQTPKHLITATGQRVTLRCSPRSGDLSVYWYQQSLDQGLQFLIQYYNGEERAKGNILERFSAQQFPDLHSELNLSSLELGDSALYFCASSPRATTDTQYFGPGTRLTVL.

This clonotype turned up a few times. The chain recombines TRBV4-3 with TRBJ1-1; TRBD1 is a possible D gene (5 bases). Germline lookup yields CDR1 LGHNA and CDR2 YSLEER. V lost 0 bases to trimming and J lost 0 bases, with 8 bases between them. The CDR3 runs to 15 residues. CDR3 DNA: TGCGCCAGCAGCCAAGATGGGGCCATGAACACTGAAGCTTTCTTT. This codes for CASSQDGAMNTEAFF.

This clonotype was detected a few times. In DNA, the CDR3 is TGTGCCAGCAGCCCATCCGGGACTAGCGGGAGGAATGAGCAGTTCTTC. Protein: CASSPSGTSGRNEQFF. The rearrangement uses TRBV5-6 and TRBJ2-1; TRBD2 aligns across 15 bases. Germline loops: CDR1 SGHDT, CDR2 YYEEEE. The V gene end was trimmed by 4 bases and the J gene end by 7 bases; junction bases not matched to a gene: 6. The CDR3 loop spans 16 amino acids.

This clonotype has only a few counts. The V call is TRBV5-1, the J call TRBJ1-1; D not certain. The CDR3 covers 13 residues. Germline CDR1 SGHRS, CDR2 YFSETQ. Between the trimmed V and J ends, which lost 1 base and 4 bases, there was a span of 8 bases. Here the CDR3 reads CASSLILSTEAFF. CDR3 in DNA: TGCGCCAGCAGCTTGATCTTGAGCACTGAAGCTTTCTTT.

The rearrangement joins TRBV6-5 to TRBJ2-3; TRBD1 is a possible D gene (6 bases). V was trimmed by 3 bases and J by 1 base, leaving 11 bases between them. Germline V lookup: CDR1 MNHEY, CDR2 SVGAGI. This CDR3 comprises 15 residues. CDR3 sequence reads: CASSYESGGTDTQYF. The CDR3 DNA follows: TGTGCCAGCAGTTATGAGTCAGGGGGCACAGATACGCAGTATTTT.

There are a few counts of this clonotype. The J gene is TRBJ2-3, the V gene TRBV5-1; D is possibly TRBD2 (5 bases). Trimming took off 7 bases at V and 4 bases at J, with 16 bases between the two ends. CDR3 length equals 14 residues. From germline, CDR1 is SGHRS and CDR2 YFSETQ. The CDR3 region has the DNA TGCGCCAGCCTGGACGGTACGGGGTCAGATACGCAGTATTTT. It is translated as CASLDGTGSDTQYF.

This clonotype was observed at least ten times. Here the CDR3 DNA reads TGTGCCAGCAGACGGGACAGCTCCTACGAGCAGTACTTC. Translation: CASRRDSSYEQYF. The chain links TRBV6-1 to TRBJ2-7; 7 bases line up with TRBD1. V was pared by 6 bases and J by 0 bases, with 2 bases of the junction left unmatched. CDR1 is MNHNS and CDR2 is SASEGT in the germline V gene. The CDR3 length is 13 residues.

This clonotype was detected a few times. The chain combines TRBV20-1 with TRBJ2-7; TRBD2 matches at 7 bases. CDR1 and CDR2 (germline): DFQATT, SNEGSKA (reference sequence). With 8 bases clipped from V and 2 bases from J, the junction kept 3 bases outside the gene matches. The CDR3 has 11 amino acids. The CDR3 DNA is TGCAGTATGCGGGGGACCTACGAGCAGTACTTC. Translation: CSMRGTYEQYF.

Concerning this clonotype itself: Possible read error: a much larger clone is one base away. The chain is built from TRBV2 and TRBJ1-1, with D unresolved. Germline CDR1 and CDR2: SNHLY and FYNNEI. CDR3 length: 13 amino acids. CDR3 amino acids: CSSSDGRSTEAFF. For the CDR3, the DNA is TGTTCCAGCAGTGACGGACGGTCCACTGAAGCTTTCTTT.

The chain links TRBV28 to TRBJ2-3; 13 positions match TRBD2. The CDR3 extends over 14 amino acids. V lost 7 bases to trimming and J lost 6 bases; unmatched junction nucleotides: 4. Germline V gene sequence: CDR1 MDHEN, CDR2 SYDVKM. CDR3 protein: CASNELAGGDTQYF. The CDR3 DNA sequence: TGTGCCAGCAACGAACTAGCGGGAGGGGATACGCAGTATTTT.

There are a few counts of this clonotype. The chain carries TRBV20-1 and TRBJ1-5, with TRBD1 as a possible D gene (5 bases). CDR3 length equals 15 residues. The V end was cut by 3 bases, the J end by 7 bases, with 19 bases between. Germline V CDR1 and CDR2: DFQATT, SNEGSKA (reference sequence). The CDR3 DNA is TGCAGTGCTAGTTCGGGGGGTGAGGTCGGGCAGCCCCAGCATTTT. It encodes CSASSGGEVGQPQHF.

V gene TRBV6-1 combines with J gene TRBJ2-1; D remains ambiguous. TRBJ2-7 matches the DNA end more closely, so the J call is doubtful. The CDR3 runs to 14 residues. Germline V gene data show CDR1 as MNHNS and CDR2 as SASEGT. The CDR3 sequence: CASSKYVGQDEQYF. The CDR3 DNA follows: TGTGCCAGCAGCAAGTACGTAGGCCAGGATGAGCAGTACTTC.

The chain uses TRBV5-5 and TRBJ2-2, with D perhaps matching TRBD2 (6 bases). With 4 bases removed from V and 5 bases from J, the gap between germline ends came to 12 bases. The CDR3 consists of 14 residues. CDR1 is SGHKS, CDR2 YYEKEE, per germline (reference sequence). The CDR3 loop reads CASSQDYSTGELFF. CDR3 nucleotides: TGTGCCAGCAGCCAGGACTACTCAACCGGGGAGCTGTTTTTT. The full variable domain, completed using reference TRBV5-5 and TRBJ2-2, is DAGVTQSPTHLIKTRGQQVTLRCSPISGHKSVSWYQQVLGQGPQFIFQYYEKEERGRGNFPDRFSARQFPNYSSELNVNALLLGDSALYLCASSQDYSTGELFFGEGSRLTVL.

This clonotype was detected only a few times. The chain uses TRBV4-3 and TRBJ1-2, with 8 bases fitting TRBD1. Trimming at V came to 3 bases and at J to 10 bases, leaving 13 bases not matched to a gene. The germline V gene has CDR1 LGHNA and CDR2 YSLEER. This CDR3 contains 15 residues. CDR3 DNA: TGCGCCAGCAGCCAGGGACAGGATAATTCTATGGACTACACCTTC. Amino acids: CASSQGQDNSMDYTF.

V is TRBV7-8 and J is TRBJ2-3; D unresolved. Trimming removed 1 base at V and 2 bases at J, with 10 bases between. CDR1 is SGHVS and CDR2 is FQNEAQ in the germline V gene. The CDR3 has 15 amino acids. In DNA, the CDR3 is TGTGCCAGCAGCTTAGATCTAAATCCCACAGATACGCAGTATTTT. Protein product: CASSLDLNPTDTQYF.

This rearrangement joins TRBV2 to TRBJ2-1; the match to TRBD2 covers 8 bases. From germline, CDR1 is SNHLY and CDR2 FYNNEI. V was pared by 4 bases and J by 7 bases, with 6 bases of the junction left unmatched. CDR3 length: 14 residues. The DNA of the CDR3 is TGTGCCAGCAGTGCCGGGGGGGCAGGAAATGAGCAGTTCTTC. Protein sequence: CASSAGGAGNEQFF.

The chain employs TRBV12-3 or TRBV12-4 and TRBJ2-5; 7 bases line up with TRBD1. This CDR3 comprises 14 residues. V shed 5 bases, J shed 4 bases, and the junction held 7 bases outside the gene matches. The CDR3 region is CASSPTGSGETQYF. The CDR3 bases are TGTGCCAGCAGTCCGACAGGGAGCGGAGAGACCCAGTACTTC.

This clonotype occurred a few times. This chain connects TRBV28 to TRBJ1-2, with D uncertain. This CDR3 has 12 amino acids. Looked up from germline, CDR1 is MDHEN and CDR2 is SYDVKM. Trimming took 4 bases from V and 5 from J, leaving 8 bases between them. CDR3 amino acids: CASSSKGYGYTF. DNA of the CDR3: TGTGCCAGCAGTTCTAAAGGGTATGGCTACACCTTC.

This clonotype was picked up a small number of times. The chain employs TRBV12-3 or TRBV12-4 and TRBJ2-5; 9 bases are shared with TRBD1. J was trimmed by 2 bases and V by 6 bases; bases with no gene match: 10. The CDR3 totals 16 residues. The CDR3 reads CASRKGGDREQETQYF. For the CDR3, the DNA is TGTGCCAGCAGAAAGGGGGGGGACAGGGAACAAGAGACCCAGTACTTC.

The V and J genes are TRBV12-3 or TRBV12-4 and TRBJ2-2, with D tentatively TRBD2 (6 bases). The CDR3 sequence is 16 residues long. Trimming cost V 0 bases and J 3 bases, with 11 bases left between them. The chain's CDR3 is CASSLAPREDTGELFF. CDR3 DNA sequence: TGTGCCAGCAGTTTAGCGCCCAGGGAGGACACCGGGGAGCTGTTTTTT.

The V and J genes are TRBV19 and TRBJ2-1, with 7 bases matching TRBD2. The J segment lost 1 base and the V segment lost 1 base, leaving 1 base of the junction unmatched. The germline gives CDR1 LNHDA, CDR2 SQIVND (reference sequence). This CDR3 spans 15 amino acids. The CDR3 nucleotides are TGTGCCAGTAGTATAGCTAGCGGATCCTACAATGAGCAGTTCTTC. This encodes CASSIASGSYNEQFF.

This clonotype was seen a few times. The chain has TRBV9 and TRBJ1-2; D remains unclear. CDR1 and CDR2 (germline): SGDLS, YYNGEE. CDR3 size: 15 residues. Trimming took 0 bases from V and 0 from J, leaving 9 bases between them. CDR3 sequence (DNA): TGTGCCAGCAGCGTAGAGCTGAATCCTAACTATGGCTACACCTTC. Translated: CASSVELNPNYGYTF.

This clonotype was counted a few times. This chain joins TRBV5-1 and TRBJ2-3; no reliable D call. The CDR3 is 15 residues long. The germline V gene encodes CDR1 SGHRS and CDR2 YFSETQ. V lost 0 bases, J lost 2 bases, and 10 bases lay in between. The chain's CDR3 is CASSLVGQDTDTQYF. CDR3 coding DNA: TGCGCCAGCAGCTTGGTAGGTCAGGACACAGATACGCAGTATTTT.

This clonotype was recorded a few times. CDR3 amino acids: CASSQILWGNQPQHF. The DNA of the CDR3 is TGCGCCAGCAGCCAAATATTATGGGGCAATCAGCCCCAGCATTTT. The gene calls are TRBV4-1 and TRBJ1-5; D is uncertain. The germline V gene encodes CDR1 MGHRA and CDR2 YSYEKL. The length of the CDR3 is 15 residues. The germline V and J ends were trimmed by 2 bases and 2 bases, with 10 bases remaining between them.

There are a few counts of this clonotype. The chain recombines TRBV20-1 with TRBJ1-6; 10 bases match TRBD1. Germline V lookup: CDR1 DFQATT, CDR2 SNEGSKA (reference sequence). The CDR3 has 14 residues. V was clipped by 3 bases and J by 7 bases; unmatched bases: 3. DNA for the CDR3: TGCAGTGCTAGGACAGGGGGCGAAAATTCACCCCTCCACTTT. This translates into CSARTGGENSPLHF.